This TCR beta chain was obtained from a study of cytomegalovirus exposure and HLA in healthy donors. The CDR3 has 14 residues. Germline values: CDR1 MNHEY, CDR2 SMNVEV (reference sequence). With 6 bases removed from V and 1 base from J, the gap between germline ends came to 13 bases. With 60 Vbeta and 13 Jbeta primers, the PCR was carried out. Data came from immunoSEQ multiplex PCR; TCRdb stores just in-frame clones and leaves some out. This sample's table reports over 100,000 clones. Concerning this clone itself: Its specificity is unknown.

Study-wide findings and caveats: The only immune exposure information that was available was CMV serostatus. Later findings reportedly placed an Asian-associated ancestry cluster below the approximately 620-donor mean for N-insertions.

Sequences were obtained from PBMCs. This sequence joins TRBV27 and TRBJ2-7; D possibly corresponds to TRBD1 (6 bases). The sequence derives from a woman in her 40s in good health and CMV-seropositive. CDR3 coding DNA: TGTGCCAGCAGCCACAGGGAACCTTCCTACGAGCAGTACTTC. Translating it yields CASSHREPSYEQYF.